A single T cell receptor beta chain is shown here with its context. What this receptor recognizes is not known. Base qualities are not recorded, but no much larger clone differs from it by a single base. The immunoSEQ Assay, a bias-controlled multiplex PCR, was used to amplify TCRbeta CDR3 regions from genomic DNA. The study's processing was this. Within the assay, amplification of reference gene primers was used to estimate how many nucleated cells each sample contained. To quantify the absolute abundance of each unique TCRbeta CDR3 rearrangement, sequence reads were collapsed and filtered. For each sample, productive Simpson clonality was calculated by taking the square root of Simpson's diversity index across productive rearrangements. TCRdb took this table from immuneACCESS and kept in-frame rearrangements with V and J called. Such tables lack part of the clones; where checked against another copy, unresolved V genes explain under half of the gap, and the rest is unexplained. The DNA was the basis for D and trimming; V, J and clone size are from that table. In this sample the table shows over 60,000 clones, roughly nine tenths of which occur a single time. The top ten hold 1.3% of the sample.

Including cysteine and phenylalanine, the CDR3 has 14 amino acids. The CDR3 DNA has 42 bases and is translated from base 1. Via the germline V gene, CDR1 is SNHLY and CDR2 FYNNEI. Cut back by 5 bases and 0 bases, the V and J ends lie 8 bases apart. The collaborating institutions used their own protocols to collect whole blood in K2EDTA tubes. Collaborator samples were shipped for TCRbeta analysis as frozen whole blood, isolated PBMCs, or DNA extracted from either sample type. This sample is drawn from a study of blood T cell repertoires in COVID-19 (dated by TCRdb to the early 2020s). In terms of the full investigation: The collaborator samples originated in the United States, Italy and Spain and spanned the acute and convalescent phases of COVID-19. The material from the prospective study consisted of cDNA or gDNA derived from T cells, B-cell-depleted T cells, or PBMCs. Subjects who had been exposed to COVID-19, were actively infected with it, or had recovered from it provided the deeply sampled blood TCRbeta repertoires that made up the dataset. A freely available public database, intended as a resource for researchers studying the immune response to SARS-CoV-2, is where the repertoires were released. Samples came from the ongoing ImmuneRACE study (first 160 participants) plus 1,254 subjects from 6 global collaborators. A de-identified subject ID, COVID-19 status, age in years and sex were almost always included in the sample metadata. Where available, HLA class I and class II types were taken from metadata supplied by the sample provider and were not determined by assay-based typing. Overall study results and their limits: The amount of clinical and demographic metadata varied by source and participant and was provided uncurated.

The sample comprised peripheral blood. The TCR comes from a man aged 60-69 years with acute or convalescent COVID-19. The chain is encoded by TRBV2 joined to TRBJ1-5, with no confidently assigned D gene. Here the CDR3 is given as CASSRLASNQPQHF. The DNA sequence is TGTGCCAGCAGTCGTTTGGCTAGCAATCAGCCCCAGCATTTT.